This TCR beta chain was profiled in a study of blood T cell repertoires in COVID-19. Study-level information: COVID-19 samples from acute and convalescent phases originated in the United States, Italy and Spain.

Seattle-derived patients entered the study during active infection and were followed longitudinally. The CDR3 has 15 residues. V lost 3 bases and J lost 2; bases outside the gene matches: 2. Germline CDR1 reads SGHDT; CDR2 reads YYEEEE. The authors' processing: Reference gene primers were amplified, and this amplification served to estimate nucleated cell counts. The method was immunoSEQ multiplex PCR; TCRdb's version includes in-frame clones alone and lacks a portion of them. D and trimming were read from the DNA, whereas the V and J calls and clone size are those reported in that table. The profile shows a few hundred thousand clones, 90% of them singletons.

The origin of this receptor is a woman aged 55-70 years with COVID-19, enrolled during active disease. The V gene is TRBV5-6, the J gene TRBJ2-7, with 13 bases aligning to TRBD2. Sequencing input: peripheral blood. CDR3 sequence: CASSWGTSGTYEQYF. The CDR3, as DNA: TGTGCCAGCAGCTGGGGGACTAGCGGGACCTACGAGCAGTACTTC. Combining the CDR3 with reference TRBV5-6 and TRBJ2-7 gives the whole variable domain DAGVTQSPTHLIKTRGQQVTLRCSPKSGHDTVSWYQQALGQGPQFIFQYYEEEERQRGNFPDRFSGHQFPNYSSELNVNALLLGDSALYLCASSWGTSGTYEQYFGPGTRLTVT.